This T cell receptor beta chain is from a study of tumor and adjacent non-tumor tissue in lung cancer. Study conclusions and caveats: Higher tumor TCR diversity was associated with shorter survival.

CDR3 length equals 17 residues. V shed 5 bases, J shed 9 bases, and the junction held 19 bases outside the gene matches. Germline-derived CDR1 and CDR2 are SGHAT and FQNNGV. The library came from three nested PCR rounds adapted from ARM-PCR protocols. TCRdb reprocessed the multiplex PCR reads with MiXCR, giving one entry per CDR3 protein. The sample yields 110,000 or so distinct CDR3 sequences, approximately 71% seen once. Points on this clonotype: Its target is not known.

No cell sorting was done before RNA was extracted from the tissue. Sequenced material: lung tumor tissue. The clonotype originates from a woman aged 60-70 years with non-small cell lung cancer. The rearrangement joins TRBV11-2 to TRBJ2-1, with 7 bases matching TRBD2. In nucleotides, the CDR3 is TGTGCCAGCAGCCCCCCCCAACTAGCGCGGGGTCTCATTGAGCAGTTCTTC. This encodes CASSPPQLARGLIEQFF.